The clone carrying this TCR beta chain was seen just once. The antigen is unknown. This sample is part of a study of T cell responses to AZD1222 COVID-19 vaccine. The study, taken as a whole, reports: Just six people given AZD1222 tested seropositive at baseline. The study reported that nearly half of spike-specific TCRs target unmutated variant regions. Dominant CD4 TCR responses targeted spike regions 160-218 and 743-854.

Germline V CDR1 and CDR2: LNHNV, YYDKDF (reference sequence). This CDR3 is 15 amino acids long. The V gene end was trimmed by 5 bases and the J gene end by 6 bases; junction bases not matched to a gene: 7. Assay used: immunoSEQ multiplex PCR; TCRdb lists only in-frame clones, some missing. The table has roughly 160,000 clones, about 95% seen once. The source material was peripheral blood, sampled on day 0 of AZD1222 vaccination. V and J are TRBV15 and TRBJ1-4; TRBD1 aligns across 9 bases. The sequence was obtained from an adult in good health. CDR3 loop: CATSSRDRGYEKLFF. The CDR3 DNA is TGTGCCACCAGCTCCCGAGACAGGGGGTATGAAAAACTGTTTTTT.